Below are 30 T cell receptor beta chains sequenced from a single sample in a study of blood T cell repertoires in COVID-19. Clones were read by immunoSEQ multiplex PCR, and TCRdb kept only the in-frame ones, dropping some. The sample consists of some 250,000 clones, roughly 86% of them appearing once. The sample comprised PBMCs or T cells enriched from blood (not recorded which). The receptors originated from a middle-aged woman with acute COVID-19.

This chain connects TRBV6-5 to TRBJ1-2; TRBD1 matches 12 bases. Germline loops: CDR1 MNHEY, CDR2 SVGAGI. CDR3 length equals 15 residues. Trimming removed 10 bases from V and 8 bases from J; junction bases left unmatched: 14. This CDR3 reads CATLPGGQGAGGYTF. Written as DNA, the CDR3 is TGTGCCACCCTACCAGGGGGACAGGGGGCGGGAGGCTACACCTTC.

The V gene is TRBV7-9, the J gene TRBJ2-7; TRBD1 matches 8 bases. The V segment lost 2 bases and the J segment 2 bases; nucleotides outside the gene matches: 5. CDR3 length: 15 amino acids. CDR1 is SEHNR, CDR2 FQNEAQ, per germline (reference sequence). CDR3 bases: TGTGCCAGCAGCTTAACAACCAGGGGGCCCTACGAGCAGTACTTC. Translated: CASSLTTRGPYEQYF. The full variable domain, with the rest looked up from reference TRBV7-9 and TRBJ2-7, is DTGVSQNPRHKITKRGQNVTFRCDPISEHNRLYWYRQTLGQGPEFLTYFQNEAQLEKSRLLSDRFSAERPKGSFSTLEIQRTEQGDSAMYLCASSLTTRGPYEQYFGPGTRLTVT.

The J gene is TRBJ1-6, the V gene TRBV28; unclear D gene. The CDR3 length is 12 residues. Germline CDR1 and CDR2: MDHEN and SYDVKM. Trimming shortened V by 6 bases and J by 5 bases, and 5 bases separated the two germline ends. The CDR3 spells CASSPNNSPLHF. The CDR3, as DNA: TGTGCCAGCAGCCCAAATAATTCACCCCTCCACTTT.

The CDR3 DNA is TGTGCCAGCGGCCAAGACAGGGGTATAATTTCACCCCTCCACTTT. It encodes CASGQDRGIISPLHF. The chain employs TRBV2 and TRBJ1-6; TRBD1 matches at 8 bases. Germline trimming cut 8 bases from V and 9 bases from J; bases unmatched to any gene: 12. The CDR3 has 15 residues. The germline gives CDR1 SNHLY, CDR2 FYNNEI.

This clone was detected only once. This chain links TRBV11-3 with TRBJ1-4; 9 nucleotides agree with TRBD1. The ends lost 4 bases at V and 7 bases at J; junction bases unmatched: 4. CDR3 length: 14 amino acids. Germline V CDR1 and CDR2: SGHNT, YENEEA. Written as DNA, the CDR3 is TGTGCCAGCAGCTCACAGGGGGCAGGTGAAAAACTGTTTTTT. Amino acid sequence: CASSSQGAGEKLFF.

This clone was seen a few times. CDR3 nucleotide sequence: TGTGCCAGCAGCTTACCGGGTAATCAAGCTTTCTTT. Its translation is CASSLPGNQAFF. The chain combines TRBV11-3 with TRBJ1-1; D remains unclear. With 2 bases removed from V and 9 bases from J, the gap between germline ends came to 10 bases. Germline lookup yields CDR1 SGHNT and CDR2 YENEEA. The CDR3 length is 12 residues.

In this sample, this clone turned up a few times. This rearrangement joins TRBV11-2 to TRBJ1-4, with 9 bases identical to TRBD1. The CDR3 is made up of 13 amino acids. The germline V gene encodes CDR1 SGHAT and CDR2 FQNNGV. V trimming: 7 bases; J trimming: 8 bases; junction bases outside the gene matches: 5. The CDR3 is CASTRTGDEKLFF. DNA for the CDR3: TGTGCCAGCACCCGGACAGGGGACGAAAAACTGTTTTTT.

CDR3 protein: CASSETVNTEAFF. The CDR3 nucleotides are TGTGCCAGTAGTGAGACAGTGAACACTGAAGCTTTCTTT. The chain couples TRBV19 to TRBJ1-1, with D perhaps matching TRBD1 (5 bases). Trimming cost V 5 bases and J 0 bases, with 7 bases left between them. The germline V gene has CDR1 LNHDA and CDR2 SQIVND (reference sequence). The CDR3 has 13 residues.

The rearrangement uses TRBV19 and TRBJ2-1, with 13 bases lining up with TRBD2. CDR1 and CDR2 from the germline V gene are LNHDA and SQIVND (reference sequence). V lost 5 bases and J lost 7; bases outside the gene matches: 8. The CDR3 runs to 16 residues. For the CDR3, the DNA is TGTGCCAGTAGTTTCGACGGGACTAGCGGGATAAATGAGCAGTTCTTC. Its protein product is CASSFDGTSGINEQFF.

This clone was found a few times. CDR3 nucleotide sequence: TGTGCTAGTGGTCTCCGACTAGCGGGAGTTGTTGGGTACGAGCAGTACTTC. Its protein product is CASGLRLAGVVGYEQYF. The genes are TRBV12-5 and TRBJ2-7; 12 bases line up with TRBD2. CDR3 length: 17 amino acids. The V gene's germline CDR1 is LGHNT and CDR2 FRNRAP. V shed 5 bases and J 4 bases; nucleotides not matched to a gene: 12. Filled out from reference TRBV12-5 and TRBJ2-7, the complete variable domain reads DARVTQTPRHKVTEMGQEVTMRCQPILGHNTVFWYRQTMMQGLELLAYFRNRAPLDDSGMPKDRFSAEMPDATLATLKIQPSEPRDSAVYFCASGLRLAGVVGYEQYFGPGTRLTVT.

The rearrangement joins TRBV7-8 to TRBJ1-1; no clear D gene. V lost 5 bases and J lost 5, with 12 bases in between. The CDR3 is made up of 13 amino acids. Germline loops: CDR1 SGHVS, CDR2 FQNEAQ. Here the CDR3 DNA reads TGTGCCAGCAGCCAAGCCCGAGGGACTGAAGCTTTCTTT. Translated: CASSQARGTEAFF.

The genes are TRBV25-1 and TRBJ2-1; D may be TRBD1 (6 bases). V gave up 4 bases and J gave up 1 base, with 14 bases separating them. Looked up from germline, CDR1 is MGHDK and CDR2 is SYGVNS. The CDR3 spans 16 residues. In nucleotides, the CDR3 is TGTGCCAGCAGTGTGGGGGCAGGAAGATCCTACAATGAGCAGTTCTTC. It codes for CASSVGAGRSYNEQFF.

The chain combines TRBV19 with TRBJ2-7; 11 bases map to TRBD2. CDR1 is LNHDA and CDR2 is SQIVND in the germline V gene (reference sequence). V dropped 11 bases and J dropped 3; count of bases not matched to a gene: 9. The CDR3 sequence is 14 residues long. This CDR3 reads CAAATGTSGYEQYF. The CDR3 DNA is TGTGCCGCCGCCACCGGGACTAGCGGCTACGAGCAGTACTTC.

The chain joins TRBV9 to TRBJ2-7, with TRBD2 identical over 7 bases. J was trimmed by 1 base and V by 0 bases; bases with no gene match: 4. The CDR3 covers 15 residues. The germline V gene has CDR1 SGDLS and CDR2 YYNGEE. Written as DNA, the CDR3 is TGTGCCAGCAGCGTAGAGGCGGGAGAATCCTACGAGCAGTACTTC. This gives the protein CASSVEAGESYEQYF.

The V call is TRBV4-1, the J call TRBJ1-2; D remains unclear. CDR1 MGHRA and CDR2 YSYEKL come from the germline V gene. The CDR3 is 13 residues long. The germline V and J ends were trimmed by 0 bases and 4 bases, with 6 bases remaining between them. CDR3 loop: CASSQDWAYGYTF. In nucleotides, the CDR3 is TGCGCCAGCAGCCAAGATTGGGCCTATGGCTACACCTTC.

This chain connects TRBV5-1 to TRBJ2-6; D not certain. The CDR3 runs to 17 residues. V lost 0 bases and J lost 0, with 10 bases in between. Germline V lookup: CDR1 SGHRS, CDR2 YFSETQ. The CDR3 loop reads CASSLGSANSGANVLTF. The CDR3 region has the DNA TGCGCCAGCAGCTTGGGCTCCGCTAACTCTGGGGCCAACGTCCTGACTTTC.

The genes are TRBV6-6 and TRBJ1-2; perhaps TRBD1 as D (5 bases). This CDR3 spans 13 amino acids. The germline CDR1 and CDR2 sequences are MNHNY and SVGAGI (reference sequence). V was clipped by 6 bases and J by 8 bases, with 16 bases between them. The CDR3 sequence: CASSLGGEGGYTF. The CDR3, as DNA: TGTGCCAGCAGCCTCGGAGGGGAGGGGGGCTACACCTTC.

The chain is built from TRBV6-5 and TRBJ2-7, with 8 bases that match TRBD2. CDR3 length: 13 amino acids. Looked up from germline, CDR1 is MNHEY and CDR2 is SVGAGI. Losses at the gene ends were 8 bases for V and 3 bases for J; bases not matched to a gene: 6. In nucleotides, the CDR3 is TGTGCCAGCCGGGAGGGCCTATTCTACGAGCAGTACTTC. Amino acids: CASREGLFYEQYF.

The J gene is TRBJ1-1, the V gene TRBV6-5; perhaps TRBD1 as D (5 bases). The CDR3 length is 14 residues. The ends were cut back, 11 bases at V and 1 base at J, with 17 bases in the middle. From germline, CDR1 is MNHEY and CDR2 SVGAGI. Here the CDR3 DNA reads TGTGCCCTCAGGGAGGGGTTAGGGAACACTGAAGCTTTCTTT. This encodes CALREGLGNTEAFF.

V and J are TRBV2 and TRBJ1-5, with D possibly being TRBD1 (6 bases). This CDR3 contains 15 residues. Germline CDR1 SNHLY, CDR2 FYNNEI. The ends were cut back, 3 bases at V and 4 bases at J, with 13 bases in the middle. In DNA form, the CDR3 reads TGTGCCAGCAGTGAGAGGACAGCGGAAAATCAGCCCCAGCATTTT. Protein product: CASSERTAENQPQHF.

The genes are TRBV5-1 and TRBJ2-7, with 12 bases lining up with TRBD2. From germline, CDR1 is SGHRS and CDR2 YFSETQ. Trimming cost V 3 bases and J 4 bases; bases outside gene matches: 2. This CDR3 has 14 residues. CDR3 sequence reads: CASSSLAGGYEQYF. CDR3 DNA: TGCGCCAGCAGCTCGCTAGCGGGAGGGTACGAGCAGTACTTC.

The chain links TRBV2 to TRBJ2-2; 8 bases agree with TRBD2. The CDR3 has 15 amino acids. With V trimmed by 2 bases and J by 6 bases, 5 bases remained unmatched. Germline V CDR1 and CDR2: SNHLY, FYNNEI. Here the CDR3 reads CASSEHSGSAGELFF. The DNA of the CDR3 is TGTGCCAGCAGTGAACACAGCGGGAGCGCCGGGGAGCTGTTTTTT.

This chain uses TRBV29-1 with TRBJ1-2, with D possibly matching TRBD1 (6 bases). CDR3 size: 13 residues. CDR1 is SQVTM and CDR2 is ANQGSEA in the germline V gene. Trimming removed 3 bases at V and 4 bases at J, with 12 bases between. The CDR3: CSVDSRTVYGYTF. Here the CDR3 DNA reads TGCAGCGTTGACAGCCGGACAGTCTATGGCTACACCTTC.

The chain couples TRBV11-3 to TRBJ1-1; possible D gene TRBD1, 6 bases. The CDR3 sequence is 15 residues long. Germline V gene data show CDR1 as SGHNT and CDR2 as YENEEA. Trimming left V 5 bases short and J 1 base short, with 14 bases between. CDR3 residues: CASSRTGSGNTEAFF. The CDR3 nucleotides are TGTGCCAGCAGCCGAACAGGGTCCGGGAACACTGAAGCTTTCTTT. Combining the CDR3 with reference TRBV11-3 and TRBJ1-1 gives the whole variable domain EAGVVQSPRYKIIEKKQPVAFWCNPISGHNTLYWYLQNLGQGPELLIRYENEEAVDDSQLPKDRFSAERLKGVDSTLKIQPAELGDSAVYLCASSRTGSGNTEAFFGQGTRLTVV.

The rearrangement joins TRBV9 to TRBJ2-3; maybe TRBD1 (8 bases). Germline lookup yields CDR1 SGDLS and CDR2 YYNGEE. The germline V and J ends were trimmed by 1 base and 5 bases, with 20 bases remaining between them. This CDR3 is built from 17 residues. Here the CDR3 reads CASSVTPAGQAGDTQYF. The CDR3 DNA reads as TGTGCCAGCAGCGTAACCCCAGCGGGACAGGCAGGAGATACGCAGTATTTT.

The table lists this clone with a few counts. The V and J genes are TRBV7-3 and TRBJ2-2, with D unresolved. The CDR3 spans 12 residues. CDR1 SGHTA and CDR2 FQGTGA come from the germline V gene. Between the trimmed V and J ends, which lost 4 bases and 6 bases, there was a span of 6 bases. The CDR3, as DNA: TGTGCCAGCAGCTACGGGTCCGGGGAGCTGTTTTTT. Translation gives CASSYGSGELFF.

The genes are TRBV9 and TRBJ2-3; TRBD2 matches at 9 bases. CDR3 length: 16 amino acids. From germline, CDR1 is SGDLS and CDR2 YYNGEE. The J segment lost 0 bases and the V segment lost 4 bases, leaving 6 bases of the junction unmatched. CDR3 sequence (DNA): TGTGCCAGCAGCAACGGACTAGCGTCTAGCACAGATACGCAGTATTTT. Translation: CASSNGLASSTDTQYF. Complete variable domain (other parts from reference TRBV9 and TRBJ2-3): DSGVTQTPKHLITATGQRVTLRCSPRSGDLSVYWYQQSLDQGLQFLIQYYNGEERAKGNILERFSAQQFPDLHSELNLSSLELGDSALYFCASSNGLASSTDTQYFGPGTRLTVL.

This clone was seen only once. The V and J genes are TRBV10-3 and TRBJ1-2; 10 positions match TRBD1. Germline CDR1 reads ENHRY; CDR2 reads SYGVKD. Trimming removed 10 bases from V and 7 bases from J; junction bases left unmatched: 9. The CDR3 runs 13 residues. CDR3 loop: CASGTGDSGGYTF. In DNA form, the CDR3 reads TGTGCCAGCGGGACAGGGGATTCTGGTGGCTACACCTTC.

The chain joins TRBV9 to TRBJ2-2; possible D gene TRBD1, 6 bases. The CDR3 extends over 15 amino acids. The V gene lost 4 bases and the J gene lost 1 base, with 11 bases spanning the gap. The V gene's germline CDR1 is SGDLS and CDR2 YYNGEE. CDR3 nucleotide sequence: TGTGCCAGCAGCACCCGGACAGAGAACACCGGGGAGCTGTTTTTT. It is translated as CASSTRTENTGELFF.

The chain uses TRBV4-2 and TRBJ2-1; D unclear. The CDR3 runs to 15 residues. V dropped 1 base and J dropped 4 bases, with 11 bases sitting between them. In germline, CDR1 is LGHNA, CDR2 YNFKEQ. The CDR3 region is CASSQGGEWYNEQFF. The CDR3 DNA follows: TGTGCCAGCAGCCAAGGAGGCGAGTGGTACAATGAGCAGTTCTTC.